The 5 T cell receptor beta chains in this list originate from one sample, sequenced in a study of blood T cell repertoires in COVID-19. Method: immunoSEQ multiplex PCR; TCRdb's copy keeps in-frame clones and lacks some. The table lists some 190,000 clones, just under 85% of them singletons. What was sequenced was peripheral blood. Every receptor here comes from a woman in her 70s with active or convalescent COVID-19.

This clone was detected once. This chain links TRBV13 with TRBJ1-1, with D possibly matching TRBD1 (5 bases). Trimming shortened V by 7 bases and J by 4 bases, and 22 bases separated the two germline ends. CDR1 and CDR2 from the germline V gene are PRHDT and FYEKMQ (reference sequence). The CDR3 runs to 16 residues. In DNA form, the CDR3 reads TGTGCCAGCACCCGGATGGGGGGATTGATGGGCACTGAAGCTTTCTTT. This codes for CASTRMGGLMGTEAFF.

The chain carries TRBV29-1 and TRBJ1-1; D call uncertain. V was clipped by 0 bases and J by 8 bases, with 13 bases between them. In germline, CDR1 is SQVTM, CDR2 ANQGSEA. This CDR3 is built from 13 residues. DNA of the CDR3: TGCAGCGTTGAAGATCTTCTCCGGGGAGAAGCTTTCTTT. This gives the protein CSVEDLLRGEAFF.

The chain carries TRBV11-2 and TRBJ2-7; perhaps TRBD1 as D (5 bases). The length of the CDR3 is 13 residues. Trimming pared 6 bases from V and 3 bases from J, leaving 12 bases between. Germline CDR1 SGHAT, CDR2 FQNNGV. The CDR3 region is CASSSTVHYEQYF. CDR3 DNA sequence: TGTGCCAGCAGTTCGACAGTACACTACGAGCAGTACTTC.

The gene calls are TRBV7-9 and TRBJ2-3, with D maybe TRBD2 (5 bases). Trimming left V 1 base short and J 0 bases short, with 8 bases between. The CDR3 runs 15 residues. The germline gives CDR1 SEHNR, CDR2 FQNEAQ (reference sequence). The CDR3 protein is CASSLVRGSTDTQYF. In nucleotides, the CDR3 is TGTGCCAGCAGCTTAGTTCGGGGTAGCACAGATACGCAGTATTTT.

The rearrangement uses TRBV5-4 and TRBJ2-1; maybe TRBD2 (5 bases). V was clipped by 1 base and J by 7 bases, with 9 bases between them. This CDR3 is 13 amino acids long. Germline V gene data show CDR1 as SGHNT and CDR2 as YYREEE (reference sequence). CDR3 region: CASSLWRNNEQFF. In nucleotides, the CDR3 is TGTGCCAGCAGCTTGTGGAGGAATAATGAGCAGTTCTTC.